This T cell receptor beta chain was sequenced in a study of blood T cells in healthy people across ages. Study overall: About one barcoded beta molecule per two T cells came from capture by template switching.

This CDR3 comprises 15 residues. Trimming removed 2 bases from V and 8 bases from J; junction bases left unmatched: 10. Germline-derived CDR1 and CDR2 are SGHRS and YFSETQ. For this clonotype: Its antigen is unidentified.

Together with a sample-barcoded 5' primer, a J-beta primer mix was included in a second PCR lasting roughly 6 to 12 cycles. All cDNA molecules were each tagged by a template-switch adaptor with 12 random nucleotides. TCRdb independently ran MiXCR on the 5' RACE reads; one entry per CDR3 protein. This repertoire shows 1.5 million to 2 million distinct CDR3 sequences, almost 35% found once; its top ten account for over 9%. Study-wide results and limits: Because sorting was not performed, PBMCs prevented conclusive naive versus antigen-experienced comparison.

This clonotype was obtained from a woman aged 30 to 39 in good health. The material sequenced was blood. The chain links TRBV5-1 to TRBJ1-2; 9 bases line up with TRBD1. The CDR3 loop reads CASSLGQGSAEGYTF. The CDR3 DNA sequence: TGCGCCAGCAGCTTAGGACAGGGGTCGGCAGAGGGCTACACCTTC.